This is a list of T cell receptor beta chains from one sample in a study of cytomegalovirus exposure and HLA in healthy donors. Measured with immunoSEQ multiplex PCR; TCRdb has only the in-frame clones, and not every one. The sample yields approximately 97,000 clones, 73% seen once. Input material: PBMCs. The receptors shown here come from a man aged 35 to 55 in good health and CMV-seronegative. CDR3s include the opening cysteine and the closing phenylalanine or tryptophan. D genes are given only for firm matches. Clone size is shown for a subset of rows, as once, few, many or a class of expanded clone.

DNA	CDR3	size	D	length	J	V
TGTGCCAGCAGTACCGGCGGGCTTCGGACAGATACGCAGTATTTT	CASSTGGLRTDTQYF	.	.	15	TRBJ2-3	TRBV6-1
TGCGCCAGCAGCCAAGCACTACCGGGACCTCAGGTGACTAGGGAGACCCAGTACTTC	CASSQALPGPQVTRETQYF	.	.	19	TRBJ2-5	TRBV4-1
TGTGCCAGCAGCCAGACTAGCGGGGGGCCATGGGAGCAGTACTTC	CASSQTSGGPWEQYF	.	TRBD2	15	TRBJ2-7	TRBV13
TGTGCCAGCTCAATCCAACGGTTGAAAGAGACCCAGTACTTC	CASSIQRLKETQYF	.	.	14	TRBJ2-5	TRBV18
TGTGCCAGCAGTTACGATCAGGGCTACTATGGCTACACCTTC	CASSYDQGYYGYTF	.	.	14	TRBJ1-2	TRBV6-6
TGTGCCTGGAGTGTAAACAGGGGGCTGGGCTCCTACGAGCAGTACTTC	CAWSVNRGLGSYEQYF	.	TRBD1	16	TRBJ2-7	TRBV30
TGTGCCATCAGGGGACTATTGTTCTACAATGAGCAGTTCTTC	CAIRGLLFYNEQFF	.	TRBD2	14	TRBJ2-1	TRBV10-3
TGTGCCATTAAGACAGGGTGGTCAGTTTACGAGCAGTACTTC	CAIKTGWSVYEQYF	.	TRBD1	14	TRBJ2-7	TRBV10-3
TGTGCCAGCAGAATGGCACCCTACGAGCAGTACTTC	CASRMAPYEQYF	.	.	12	TRBJ2-7	TRBV28
TGTGCCTGGAGTGTAGGGGAGGACACTGAAGCTTTCTTT	CAWSVGEDTEAFF	once	.	13	TRBJ1-1	TRBV30
TGTGCCAGCAGTGAAGCAGGGAGACAGGGTCATGGCTACACCTTC	CASSEAGRQGHGYTF	few	TRBD1	15	TRBJ1-2	TRBV6-1
TGCGCCAGCAGCTTGACCTTTGCTGGCGGGGGGGCCGGGGAGCTGTTTTTT	CASSLTFAGGGAGELFF	.	TRBD2	17	TRBJ2-2	TRBV5-1
TGTGCCAGTAGTAAGCGGCCGGGACAACGCTCCTACGAGCAGTACTTC	CASSKRPGQRSYEQYF	few	.	16	TRBJ2-7	TRBV19
TGTGCCAGCAGGACAGGGGGCTCCGGGGCCAACGTCCTGACTTTC	CASRTGGSGANVLTF	.	TRBD1	15	TRBJ2-6	TRBV5-4
TGTGCCAGCAGTCAGAAAAGCCGGACAGGGGGCGAGCAGTACTTC	CASSQKSRTGGEQYF	.	TRBD1	15	TRBJ2-7	TRBV6-1
TGTGCCAGCAGTGCAAGACAGGGCAACACTGAAGCTTTCTTT	CASSARQGNTEAFF	few	TRBD1	14	TRBJ1-1	TRBV2
TGTGCCAGCAGCCCGTCGAACTTATACAATGAGCAGTTCTTC	CASSPSNLYNEQFF	.	.	14	TRBJ2-1	TRBV4-2
TGTGCCAGCAGCTTGCGTGGACTAAAGCAGTTCTTC	CASSLRGLKQFF	.	.	12	TRBJ2-1	TRBV6-6
TGTGCCAGCAGCTTAGGTGCGGAAAACTATGGCTACACCTTC	CASSLGAENYGYTF	.	.	14	TRBJ1-2	TRBV7-9
TGTGCCAGCAGTTTATCCGGGACTAGAGTTTTGAGTTGGGAGCTGTTTTTT	CASSLSGTRVLSWELFF	.	TRBD2	17	TRBJ2-2	TRBV27
TGTGCCAGCAGTGACCCTGCAGCGGGATCCTACGAGCAGTACTTC	CASSDPAAGSYEQYF	.	TRBD2	15	TRBJ2-7	TRBV25-1
TGTGCCACCAGCAGAATCGACTTATTAGGCCGCGAAGGAAACACCATATATTTT	CATSRIDLLGREGNTIYF	few	.	18	TRBJ1-3	TRBV15
TGCGCCAGCAGCTTGGGTCGGGGGAGGGATACGCAGTATTTT	CASSLGRGRDTQYF	.	.	14	TRBJ2-3	TRBV5-1
TGTGCCAGCAGCGCGTATGACATTCAGTACTTC	CASSAYDIQYF	.	.	11	TRBJ2-4	TRBV18
TGTGCCAGCTCGCCCGATGGGTCTTGGGACAGGGGGCAAGAGCAGTACTTC	CASSPDGSWDRGQEQYF	.	TRBD1	17	TRBJ2-7	TRBV18
TGTGCCAGCAGCCCGGGGGGGTTTGGTGGCTACACCTTC	CASSPGGFGGYTF	few	.	13	TRBJ1-2	TRBV7-9
TGTGCCAGCAGCTTATTGCGGGCTAGGGCCCTCCACTTT	CASSLLRARALHF	.	.	13	TRBJ1-6	TRBV7-8
TGCGCCAGCAGATTGACAGGGGGGTTGACAGATACGCAGTATTTT	CASRLTGGLTDTQYF	few	TRBD1	15	TRBJ2-3	TRBV5-1
TGTGCCAGCAGCTTCCGGGACAGGGGGACTGAAGCTTTCTTT	CASSFRDRGTEAFF	few	TRBD1	14	TRBJ1-1	TRBV5-6